The T cell receptor (beta chain) described here comes from a study of cytomegalovirus exposure and HLA in healthy donors. Study-wide points: The Asian-associated ancestry cluster reportedly had fewer N-insertions than the approximately 670-donor mean in a later analysis.

Turning to this clone: Its antigen is still unknown.

Trimming cost V 1 base and J 2 bases, with 9 bases left between them. Per germline, CDR1 LGHNA and CDR2 YSLEER. There are 14 residues in the CDR3. PCR employed 60 Vbeta and 13 Jbeta primers. Clones were read by immunoSEQ multiplex PCR, and TCRdb kept only the in-frame ones, dropping some. The sample lists some 200,000 clones; around three quarters were seen once. Sequences were obtained from PBMCs. The origin of this receptor is a boy younger than 18 in good health and CMV-seronegative. The chain combines TRBV4-3 with TRBJ2-7, with a tentative D call TRBD2 (6 bases). Written as DNA, the CDR3 is TGCGCCAGCAGCCAAGGGTGGGGGGCCTACGAGCAGTACTTC. Residues: CASSQGWGAYEQYF.